This is a list of T cell receptor beta chains from one sample in a study of blood T cell repertoires in COVID-19. Sequencing used immunoSEQ multiplex PCR; TCRdb keeps in-frame clones, though not all of them. The repertoire holds around 400,000 clones, with roughly 86% as singletons. The sample was peripheral blood. These receptors all stem from a woman aged 55-70 years with COVID-19, enrolled during active disease. Both conserved end residues are part of each CDR3. The D gene is left open where the match is weak. Some rows have no size entry. The others give once, few or many, or a class for an expanded clone.

size | J | length | V | D | CDR3 | DNA
NA | TRBJ1-5 | 13 | TRBV6-6 | NA | CASSSAGGQPQHF | TGTGCCAGCAGTTCCGCTGGAGGTCAGCCCCAGCATTTT
NA | TRBJ2-7 | 11 | TRBV30 | NA | CAWSPGQGQYF | TGTGCCTGGAGTCCTGGGCAGGGGCAGTACTTC
few | TRBJ1-6 | 13 | TRBV5-1 | NA | CASSTQGYSPLHF | TGCGCCAGCAGCACCCAGGGGTACTCACCCCTCCACTTT
NA | TRBJ2-5 | 17 | TRBV19 | TRBD2 | CASSMDSSGALMETQYF | TGTGCCAGTAGTATGGACTCTAGCGGGGCCTTGATGGAGACCCAGTACTTC
NA | TRBJ1-2 | 18 | TRBV6-2/TRBV6-3 | TRBD1 | CASSYALGAGTGIYGYTF | TGTGCCAGCAGTTACGCGTTGGGGGCCGGGACAGGGATTTATGGCTACACCTTC
NA | TRBJ2-5 | 13 | TRBV9 | NA | CASIPGLQETQYF | TGTGCCAGCATCCCAGGGCTCCAAGAGACCCAGTACTTC
NA | TRBJ1-3 | 14 | TRBV19 | TRBD1 | CASGGQALVDTIYF | TGTGCCAGTGGGGGACAGGCCCTCGTGGACACCATATATTTT
NA | TRBJ1-6 | 18 | TRBV5-5 | TRBD1 | CASSLSGTGPFGNSPLHF | TGTGCCAGCAGCTTGTCCGGGACAGGCCCCTTCGGGAATTCACCCCTCCACTTT
once | TRBJ2-2 | 15 | TRBV18 | NA | CASSSTIVLTGELFF | TGTGCCAGCTCCTCGACTATAGTCTTAACCGGGGAGCTGTTTTTT
NA | TRBJ2-2 | 17 | TRBV7-3 | NA | CASSPRWGGAGTGELFF | TGTGCCAGCAGCCCCCGCTGGGGCGGGGCGGGCACCGGGGAGCTGTTTTTT
NA | TRBJ2-3 | 15 | TRBV15 | NA | CATSQGAGGRDTQYF | TGTGCCACCAGCCAGGGGGCGGGGGGGCGAGATACGCAGTATTTT
NA | TRBJ1-2 | 15 | TRBV14 | NA | CASSQDHGGVKGYTF | TGTGCCAGCAGCCAAGATCATGGAGGAGTCAAGGGCTACACCTTC